This TCR beta chain was found in a study of cytomegalovirus exposure and HLA in healthy donors. The study's findings and limits: Association of 16,951 TCR beta sequences with HLA alleles was found at 0.05 false discovery rate in a later analysis. Analyses of presence/absence relied on an assumption of roughly uniform sequencing depth across donors.

The PCR had 60 Vbeta and 13 Jbeta primers. Original handling: Later work found 65 million to 90 million unique TCR beta chains, with some 11 million shared. The data were produced by immunoSEQ multiplex PCR, yet TCRdb's version contains in-frame clones alone and is incomplete. V, J and clone size are those of that table, while D and trimming were read from the DNA. The sample shows about 140,000 clones, roughly 85% of them seen only once. Concerning this clone: Its matching antigen is unknown.

At sampling all donors were nominally healthy, likely with unrecorded immune exposures. The sequence derives from a male donor in good health and CMV-seronegative. Sequenced material: PBMCs.

In nucleotides, the CDR3 is TGTGCCAGCAGTATAAGTAGTGGCACAGATACGCAGTATTTT. This codes for CASSISSGTDTQYF. The chain links TRBV27 to TRBJ2-3, with unresolved D. The CDR3 sequence is 14 residues long. Per germline, CDR1 MNHEY and CDR2 SMNVEV (reference sequence). V shed 5 bases and J shed 1 base, with 10 bases lying between them.